This T cell receptor (beta chain) was recorded in a study of CD8+CD57+ T cells in acquired aplastic anemia. The V and J ends lost 10 bases and 7 bases respectively, with 13 bases between them. This CDR3 has 12 amino acids. Germline values: CDR1 MNHEY, CDR2 SMNVEV (reference sequence). All patients picked for sequencing had shown, by flow cytometry, an expansion of CD8+CD57+ cells. Genomic DNA was employed as the template in profiling TCR beta VDJ and CDR3. Using its own MiXCR run on the reads, TCRdb lists one record per CDR3 protein. The sample has roughly 250,000 distinct CDR3 sequences; more than 45% are singletons.

Input material: sorted CD4+, CD8+, or CD8+CD57+ T cells (not recorded which) from PBMCs. The source of this sequence is a human donor with aplastic anemia. V usage is TRBV27 and J usage is TRBJ2-2; unclear D gene. The DNA of the CDR3 is TGTGCCACTCGGACCCTCAGCGGGGAGCTGTTTTTT. This encodes CATRTLSGELFF.